This entry lists 22 T cell receptor beta chains sequenced from one sample in a study of spatial heterogeneity in lung cancer. TCRdb fed the 5' RACE reads into MiXCR, producing one record per CDR3 protein. Of about 20,000 distinct CDR3 sequences listed, 4.5% to 7% are singletons. Time point: sample taken at primary tumor resection. The source was PBMCs, collected at surgery. The receptors here all came from a male donor with early-stage non-small cell lung cancer.

This clonotype was observed at least ten times. The chain joins TRBV18 to TRBJ2-6; 7 bases fit TRBD2. This CDR3 is built from 18 residues. Looked up from germline, CDR1 is KGHSH and CDR2 is LQKENI. The trim removed 5 bases at V and 1 base at J, leaving 11 bases unmatched. CDR3 DNA: TGTGCCAGCTCATCCACTAGCGCGTTAAGATCTGGGGCCAACGTCCTGACTTTC. It yields the protein CASSSTSALRSGANVLTF.

The rearrangement links TRBV7-2 to TRBJ1-5; TRBD1 is a possible D gene (6 bases). The germline V gene encodes CDR1 SGHTA and CDR2 FQGNSA. V lost 1 base and J lost 0, with 13 bases in between. The CDR3 sequence is 17 residues long. The CDR3 loop is CASSLVGGAGSNQPQHF. The CDR3 bases are TGTGCCAGCAGCTTAGTCGGGGGGGCGGGTAGCAATCAGCCCCAGCATTTT.

In this sample, this clonotype turned up many times. V and J are TRBV27 and TRBJ2-7; unclear D gene. Between the trimmed V and J ends, which lost 5 bases and 3 bases, there was a span of 14 bases. The CDR3 has 14 residues. CDR1 is MNHEY and CDR2 is SMNVEV in the germline V gene (reference sequence). CDR3 nucleotide sequence: TGTGCCAGCAGTCCCCGACTCCTACTCTACGAGCAGTACTTC. Translating it yields CASSPRLLLYEQYF.

This clonotype was seen repeatedly, ten times or more. CDR3 sequence reads: CATPDPGPANEQFF. In DNA form, the CDR3 reads TGTGCCACCCCGGACCCGGGTCCTGCGAATGAGCAGTTCTTC. The chain has TRBV14 and TRBJ2-1; D remains ambiguous. Germline lookup yields CDR1 SGHDN and CDR2 FVKESK. Trimming shortened V by 10 bases and J by 7 bases, and 20 bases separated the two germline ends. The CDR3 covers 14 residues.

This clonotype was seen repeatedly, ten times or more. J is TRBJ2-4 and V is TRBV7-2; TRBD1 agrees at 9 bases. Looked up from germline, CDR1 is SGHTA and CDR2 is FQGNSA. There are 14 residues in the CDR3. Trimming removed 3 bases from V and 6 bases from J; junction bases left unmatched: 3. This CDR3 reads CASSFSGQGNIQYF. CDR3 in DNA: TGTGCCAGCAGCTTTTCGGGACAGGGAAACATTCAGTACTTC.

The rearrangement uses TRBV15 and TRBJ2-1, with unresolved D. Trimming took 4 bases from V and 9 from J, leaving 16 bases between them. Germline-derived CDR1 and CDR2 are LNHNV and YYDKDF (reference sequence). CDR3 length: 14 residues. Here the CDR3 DNA reads TGTGCCACCAGCACTGACCCTTTAGGTGGTGAGCAGTTCTTC. It codes for CATSTDPLGGEQFF.

This clonotype was detected only a few times. This chain uses TRBV7-2 with TRBJ2-1; D remains unclear. The CDR3 sequence is 11 residues long. Per the germline V gene, CDR1 is SGHTA and CDR2 is FQGNSA. Trimming removed 5 bases from V and 3 bases from J, with 2 bases in between. CDR3 DNA sequence: TGTGCCAGCAGCGGCTACAATGAGCAGTTCTTC. It encodes CASSGYNEQFF.

Judged by abundance, this clonotype is medium-sized. This sequence joins TRBV19 and TRBJ2-7; D might be TRBD2 (5 bases). The CDR3 extends over 14 amino acids. Germline values: CDR1 LNHDA, CDR2 SQIVND (reference sequence). V was clipped by 3 bases and J by 2 bases, with 11 bases between them. In nucleotides, the CDR3 is TGTGCCAGTAGTATTGACGGGGTAACCTACGAGCAGTACTTC. Translation gives CASSIDGVTYEQYF.

This clonotype was seen many times. The chain combines TRBV23-1 with TRBJ2-2, with 8 bases identical to TRBD2. TRBV23-1 is an open reading frame whose function is uncertain. This CDR3 contains 17 residues. V dropped 4 bases and J dropped 5; count of bases not matched to a gene: 12. The CDR3 sequence is CASSRGAGTRLTGELFF. The CDR3 DNA reads as TGCGCCAGCAGTCGAGGGGCGGGGACTAGGCTAACCGGGGAGCTGTTTTTT.

This clonotype has just a few counts. This chain's CDR3 is CASSEGQANYGYTF. The DNA of the CDR3 is TGTGCCAGCAGTGAGGGACAGGCGAACTATGGCTACACCTTC. The chain uses TRBV27 and TRBJ1-2; 8 nucleotides line up with TRBD1. The CDR3 is made up of 14 amino acids. From germline, CDR1 is MNHEY and CDR2 SMNVEV (reference sequence). After removal of 5 bases from V and 2 bases from J, the junction contained 4 bases not matched to a gene.

This clonotype is medium-sized (0.01 to 0.1%) within its sample. The V gene is TRBV5-4, the J gene TRBJ2-3; the D gene is possibly TRBD2 (5 bases). Germline CDR1 reads SGHNT; CDR2 reads YYREEE (reference sequence). V was trimmed by 3 bases and J by 6 bases, leaving 20 bases between them. The CDR3 sequence is 16 residues long. The CDR3 sequence is CASSSSGAGLKDTQYF. CDR3 nucleotide sequence: TGTGCCAGCAGCTCTTCCGGCGCGGGTCTAAAGGATACGCAGTATTTT.

This clonotype occurred a few times. The chain carries TRBV6-2 or TRBV6-3 and TRBJ2-3, with D unresolved. Trimming removed 3 bases from V and 7 bases from J, with 11 bases in between. The germline CDR1 and CDR2 sequences are MNHEY and SVGEGT. The CDR3 runs 13 residues. The CDR3 loop is CASSYFGRNTQYF. CDR3 nucleotides: TGTGCCAGCAGTTATTTTGGGCGGAATACGCAGTATTTT.

There are many counts of this clonotype. The genes are TRBV15 and TRBJ2-1, with D tentatively TRBD2 (5 bases). Germline CDR1 is LNHNV and CDR2 is YYDKDF (reference sequence). This CDR3 comprises 16 residues. V was trimmed by 0 bases and J by 0 bases, leaving 9 bases between them. CDR3 coding DNA: TGTGCCACCAGCAGAGATACGGGGAGCTCCTACAATGAGCAGTTCTTC. Its protein is CATSRDTGSSYNEQFF.

This clonotype was counted at least ten times. This chain joins TRBV19 and TRBJ1-1; no clear D. V shed 5 bases and J shed 0 bases, with 7 bases lying between them. The CDR3 extends over 13 amino acids. Germline CDR1 reads LNHDA; CDR2 reads SQIVND (reference sequence). The CDR3 DNA sequence: TGTGCCAGTAGTGGGGTGCTGAACACTGAAGCTTTCTTT. It yields the protein CASSGVLNTEAFF.

Of note for this clonotype: This could be a read error, since a much larger clone is one nucleotide away. V is TRBV6-5 and J is TRBJ1-6, with 7 bases lining up with TRBD1. The CDR3 covers 16 residues. CDR1 is MNHEY, CDR2 SVGAGI, per germline. The CDR3 sequence is CACSYSKGQGVSPLHF. The CDR3 nucleotides are TGTGCCTGCAGTTACTCCAAGGGGCAGGGGGTTTCACCCCTCCACTTT.

The sample holds many counts of this clonotype. CDR3 protein: CASSPDRGLNTEAFF. The CDR3 region has the DNA TGTGCCAGCTCCCCCGACAGGGGATTGAACACTGAAGCTTTCTTT. This sequence joins TRBV18 and TRBJ1-1; 8 bases line up with TRBD1. V lost 6 bases, J lost 0 bases, and 6 bases stayed unmatched. The length of the CDR3 is 15 residues. CDR1 and CDR2 (germline): KGHSH, LQKENI.

This clonotype was counted many times. The genes are TRBV5-1 and TRBJ2-3, with D unresolved. Trimming pared 6 bases from V and 2 bases from J, leaving 13 bases between. CDR3 length equals 14 residues. The germline V gene has CDR1 SGHRS and CDR2 YFSETQ. CDR3 nucleotide sequence: TGCGCCAGCACCCCTGCCGCTTACACAGATACGCAGTATTTT. Translated: CASTPAAYTDTQYF.

This clonotype has ten or more counts. The gene calls are TRBV7-9 and TRBJ2-7, with TRBD1 matching over 8 bases. This CDR3 region has 15 residues. From germline, CDR1 is SEHNR and CDR2 FQNEAQ (reference sequence). The J segment lost 3 bases and the V segment lost 5 bases, leaving 9 bases of the junction unmatched. In nucleotides, the CDR3 is TGTGCCAGCAGCCCTACAGGGGGGACCCTCTACGAGCAGTACTTC. This gives the protein CASSPTGGTLYEQYF.

This clonotype has at least ten counts. This sequence joins TRBV5-1 and TRBJ2-3; 7 bases fit TRBD1. Trimming at V came to 3 bases and at J to 3 bases, leaving 7 bases not matched to a gene. Germline CDR1 and CDR2: SGHRS and YFSETQ. The CDR3 contains 15 residues. The CDR3 is CASSSPTGDTDTQYF. The DNA of the CDR3 is TGCGCCAGCAGCTCCCCAACAGGGGATACAGATACGCAGTATTTT.

This clonotype was detected many times. V gene TRBV29-1 combines with J gene TRBJ1-1; a weak D match, TRBD1 (5 bases). The V end lost 3 bases, the J end lost 3 bases, and 14 bases lay between the germline ends. The V gene's germline CDR1 is SQVTM and CDR2 ANQGSEA. The length of the CDR3 is 14 residues. The CDR3 DNA follows: TGCAGCGTTGACAGGGCTCGTCGAGACACTGAAGCTTTCTTT. Amino acid sequence: CSVDRARRDTEAFF.

This clonotype has a count of ten or more. CDR3 sequence reads: CASSLGWTGGSYEQYF. The CDR3 DNA follows: TGTGCCAGCAGCCTAGGGTGGACAGGGGGATCCTACGAGCAGTACTTC. The chain employs TRBV14 and TRBJ2-7; the match to TRBD1 covers 10 bases. Germline CDR1 is SGHDN and CDR2 is FVKESK. V shed 4 bases, J shed 1 base, and the junction held 7 bases outside the gene matches. The CDR3 consists of 16 residues.

The sample holds many counts of this clonotype. The J gene is TRBJ2-2, the V gene TRBV29-1; TRBD1 matches at 8 bases. Germline V gene lookup returns CDR1 SQVTM and CDR2 ANQGSEA. The CDR3 covers 14 residues. Germline trimming cut 6 bases from V and 0 bases from J; bases unmatched to any gene: 3. The CDR3 DNA follows: TGCAGCGTGGTGGGACAGGCGAACACCGGGGAGCTGTTTTTT. This sequence encodes CSVVGQANTGELFF.